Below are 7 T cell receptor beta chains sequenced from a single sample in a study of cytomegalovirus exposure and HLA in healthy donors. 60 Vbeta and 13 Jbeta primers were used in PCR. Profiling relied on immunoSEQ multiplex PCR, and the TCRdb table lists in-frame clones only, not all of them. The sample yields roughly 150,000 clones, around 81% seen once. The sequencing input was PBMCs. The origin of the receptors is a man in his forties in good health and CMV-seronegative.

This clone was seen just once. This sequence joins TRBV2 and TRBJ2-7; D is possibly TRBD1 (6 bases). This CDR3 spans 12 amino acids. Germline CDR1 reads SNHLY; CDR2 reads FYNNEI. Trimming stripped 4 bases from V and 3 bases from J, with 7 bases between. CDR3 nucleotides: TGTGCCAGCAGTGGGGACAACTACGAGCAGTACTTC. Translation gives CASSGDNYEQYF.

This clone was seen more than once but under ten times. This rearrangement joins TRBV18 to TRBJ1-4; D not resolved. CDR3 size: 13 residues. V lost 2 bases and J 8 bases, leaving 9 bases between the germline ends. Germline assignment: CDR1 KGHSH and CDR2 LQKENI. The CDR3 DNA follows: TGTGCCAGCTCACCAGGGAGCGGGGAAAAACTGTTTTTT. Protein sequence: CASSPGSGEKLFF.

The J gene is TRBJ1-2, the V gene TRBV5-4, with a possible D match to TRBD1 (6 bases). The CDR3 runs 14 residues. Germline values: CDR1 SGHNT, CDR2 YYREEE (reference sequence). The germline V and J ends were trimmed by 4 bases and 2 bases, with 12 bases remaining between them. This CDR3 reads CASSPPDSNYGYTF. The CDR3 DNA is TGTGCCAGCAGCCCCCCGGACAGCAACTATGGCTACACCTTC.

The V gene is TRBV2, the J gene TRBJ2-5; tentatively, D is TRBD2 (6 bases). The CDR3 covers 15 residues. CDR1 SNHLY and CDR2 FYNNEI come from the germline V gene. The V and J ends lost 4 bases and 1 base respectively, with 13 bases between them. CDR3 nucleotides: TGTGCCAGCAGTGCTTTCGGGACTCCCCAAGAGACCCAGTACTTC. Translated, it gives CASSAFGTPQETQYF.

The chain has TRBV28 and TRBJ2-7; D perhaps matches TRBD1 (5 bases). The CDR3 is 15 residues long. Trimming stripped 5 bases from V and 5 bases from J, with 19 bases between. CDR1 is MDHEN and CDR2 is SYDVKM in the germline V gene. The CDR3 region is CASSLLPGQGDEQYF. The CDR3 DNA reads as TGTGCCAGCAGTCTTCTGCCAGGTCAGGGCGACGAGCAGTACTTC. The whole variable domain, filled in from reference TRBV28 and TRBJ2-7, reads DVKVTQSSRYLVKRTGEKVFLECVQDMDHENMFWYRQDPGLGLRLIYFSYDVKMKEKGDIPEGYSVSREKKERFSLILESASTNQTSMYLCASSLLPGQGDEQYFGPGTRLTVT.

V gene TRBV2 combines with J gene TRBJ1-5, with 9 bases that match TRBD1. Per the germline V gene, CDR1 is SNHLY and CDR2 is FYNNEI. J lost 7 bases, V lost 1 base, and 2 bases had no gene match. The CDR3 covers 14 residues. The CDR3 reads CASSEETGGQPQHF. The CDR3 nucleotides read TGTGCCAGCAGTGAAGAGACAGGGGGACAGCCCCAGCATTTT.

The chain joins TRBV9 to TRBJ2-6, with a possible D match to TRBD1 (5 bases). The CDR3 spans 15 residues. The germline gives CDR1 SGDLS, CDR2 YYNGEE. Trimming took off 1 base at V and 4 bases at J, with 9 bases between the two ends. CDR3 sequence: CASSVLRGGANVLTF. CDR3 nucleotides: TGTGCCAGCAGCGTACTTAGGGGAGGGGCCAACGTCCTGACTTTC.